In its sample, the clone carrying this TCR beta chain was seen many times. This sample was included in a study of T-cell reconstitution after alpha-beta-depleted transplantation in children. The CDR3 has 17 amino acids. Germline CDR1 is MNHEY and CDR2 is SVGAGI. V shed 0 bases and J shed 4 bases, with 15 bases lying between them. Construction of the TCRbeta library involved unique molecular identifiers. Each CDR3 protein gets one entry after TCRdb re-called the PCR reads with MiXCR. This sample has 440,000 or so distinct CDR3 sequences, with roughly two fifths found just once. This chain links TRBV6-5 with TRBJ1-4; a possible D gene is TRBD1 (5 bases). Here the sequenced sample was PBMCs, taken before TCRalphabeta/CD19-depleted stem cell transplant. This TCR was sampled from a girl between 2 and 10 years old with aplastic anemia, due to receive a stem cell transplant. In DNA form, the CDR3 reads TGTGCCAGCAGTTACTCAGGGCGGGTCAGGGTTAATGAAAAACTGTTTTTT. Its protein is CASSYSGRVRVNEKLFF.